This T cell receptor (beta chain) was captured in a study of blood T cell repertoires in COVID-19. Study at large: Acute and convalescent COVID-19 samples came from the United States, Italy and Spain.

Germline CDR1 reads MNHEY; CDR2 reads SVGAGI. The ends were cut back, 9 bases at V and 7 bases at J, with 13 bases in the middle. This CDR3 has 11 amino acids. The data were produced by immunoSEQ multiplex PCR, yet TCRdb's version contains in-frame clones alone and is incomplete. The sample has about 93,000 clones; 75% to 90% are singletons. This sequence joins TRBV6-5 and TRBJ2-7; a weak D match, TRBD2 (6 bases). The receptor was isolated from a woman of 80 years or more with acute or convalescent COVID-19. The sample taken for sequencing was peripheral blood. The CDR3 sequence: CASGGLSEQYF. The CDR3 coding sequence is TGTGCCAGTGGAGGACTAAGTGAGCAGTACTTC.